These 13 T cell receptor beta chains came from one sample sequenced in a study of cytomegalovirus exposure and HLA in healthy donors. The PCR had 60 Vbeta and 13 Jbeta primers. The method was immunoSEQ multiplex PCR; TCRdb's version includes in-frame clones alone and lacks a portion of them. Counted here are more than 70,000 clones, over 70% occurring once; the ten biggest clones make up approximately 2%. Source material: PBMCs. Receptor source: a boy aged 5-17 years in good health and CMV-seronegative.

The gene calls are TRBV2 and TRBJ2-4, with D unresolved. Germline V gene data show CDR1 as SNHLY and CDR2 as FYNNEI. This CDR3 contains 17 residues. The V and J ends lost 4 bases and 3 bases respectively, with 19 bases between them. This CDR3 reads CASSAGSTLDGKNIQYF. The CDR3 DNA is TGTGCCAGCAGTGCCGGGTCAACCCTGGATGGCAAAAACATTCAGTACTTC. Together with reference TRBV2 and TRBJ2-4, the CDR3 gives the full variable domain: EPEVTQTPSHQVTQMGQEVILRCVPISNHLYFYWYRQILGQKVEFLVSFYNNEISEKSEIFDDQFSVERPDGSNFTLKIRSTKLEDSAMYFCASSAGSTLDGKNIQYFGAGTRLSVL.

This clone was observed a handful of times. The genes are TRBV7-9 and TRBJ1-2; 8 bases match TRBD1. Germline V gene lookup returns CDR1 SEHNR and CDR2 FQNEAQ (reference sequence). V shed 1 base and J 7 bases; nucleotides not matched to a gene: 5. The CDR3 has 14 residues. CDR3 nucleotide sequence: TGTGCCAGCAGCTTAGTCCAGGGGGCGATTGGCTACACCTTC. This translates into CASSLVQGAIGYTF.

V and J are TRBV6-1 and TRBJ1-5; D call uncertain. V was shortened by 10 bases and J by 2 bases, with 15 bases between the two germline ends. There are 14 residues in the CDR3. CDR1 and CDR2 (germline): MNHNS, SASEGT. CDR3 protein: CATLKGGGNQPQHF. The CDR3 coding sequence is TGTGCCACCCTAAAAGGAGGCGGCAATCAGCCCCAGCATTTT.

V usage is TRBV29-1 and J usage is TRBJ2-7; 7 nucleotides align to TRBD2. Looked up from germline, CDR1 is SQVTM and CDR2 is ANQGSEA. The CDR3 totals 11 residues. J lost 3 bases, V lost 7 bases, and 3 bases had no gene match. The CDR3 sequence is CSAGRVYEQYF. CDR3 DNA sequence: TGCAGCGCTGGGAGGGTCTACGAGCAGTACTTC.

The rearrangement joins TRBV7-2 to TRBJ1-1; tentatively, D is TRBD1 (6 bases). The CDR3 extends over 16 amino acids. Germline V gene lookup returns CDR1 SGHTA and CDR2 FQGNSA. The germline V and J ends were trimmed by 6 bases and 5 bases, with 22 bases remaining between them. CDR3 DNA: TGTGCCAGCAGGCTGGGGTCCGGGACAACTGGAACTGAAGCTTTCTTT. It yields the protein CASRLGSGTTGTEAFF.

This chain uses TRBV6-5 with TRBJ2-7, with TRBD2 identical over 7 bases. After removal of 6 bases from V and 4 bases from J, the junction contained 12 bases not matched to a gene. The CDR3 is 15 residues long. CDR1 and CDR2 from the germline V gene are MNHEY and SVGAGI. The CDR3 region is CASSLFQGLKYEQYF. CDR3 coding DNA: TGTGCCAGCAGCCTCTTCCAGGGACTAAAATACGAGCAGTACTTC.

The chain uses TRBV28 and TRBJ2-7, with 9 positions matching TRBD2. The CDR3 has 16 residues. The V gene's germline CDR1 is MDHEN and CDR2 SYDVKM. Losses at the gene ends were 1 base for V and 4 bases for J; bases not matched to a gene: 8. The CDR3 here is CASSLSVAGEGYEQYF. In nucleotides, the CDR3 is TGTGCCAGCAGTTTATCGGTAGCGGGAGAGGGGTACGAGCAGTACTTC.

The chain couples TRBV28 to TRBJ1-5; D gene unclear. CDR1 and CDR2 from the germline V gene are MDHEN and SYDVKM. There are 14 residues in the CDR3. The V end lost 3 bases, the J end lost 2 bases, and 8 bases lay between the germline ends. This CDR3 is CASSFRMGNQPQHF. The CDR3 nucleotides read TGTGCCAGCAGTTTCAGGATGGGCAATCAGCCCCAGCATTTT.

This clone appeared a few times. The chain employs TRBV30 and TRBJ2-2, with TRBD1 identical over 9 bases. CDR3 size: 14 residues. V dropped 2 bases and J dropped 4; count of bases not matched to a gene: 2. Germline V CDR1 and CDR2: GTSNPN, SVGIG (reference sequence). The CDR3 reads CAWSPTGGTGELFF. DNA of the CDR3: TGTGCCTGGAGTCCGACAGGGGGCACCGGGGAGCTGTTTTTT.

DNA for the CDR3: TGCGCCAGCAGCTTGGGGGGGGACACTGAAGCTTTCTTT. Residues: CASSLGGDTEAFF. J is TRBJ1-1 and V is TRBV5-1; tentative D call: TRBD1 (5 bases). The CDR3 contains 13 residues. V dropped 0 bases and J dropped 3 bases, with 6 bases sitting between them. Germline V gene data show CDR1 as SGHRS and CDR2 as YFSETQ.

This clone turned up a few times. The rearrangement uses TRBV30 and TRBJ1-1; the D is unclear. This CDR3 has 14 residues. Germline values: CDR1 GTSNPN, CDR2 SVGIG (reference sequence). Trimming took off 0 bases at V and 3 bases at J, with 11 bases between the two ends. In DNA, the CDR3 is TGTGCCTGGAGTGTACAAAGAGGTTACACTGAAGCTTTCTTT. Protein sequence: CAWSVQRGYTEAFF.

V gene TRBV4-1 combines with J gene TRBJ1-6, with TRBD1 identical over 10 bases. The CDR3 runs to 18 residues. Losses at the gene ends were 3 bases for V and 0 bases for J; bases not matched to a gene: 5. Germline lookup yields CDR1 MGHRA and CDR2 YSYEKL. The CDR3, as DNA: TGCGCCAGCAGCCACGGACAGGGGGATAGCTCCTATAATTCACCCCTCCACTTT. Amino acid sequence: CASSHGQGDSSYNSPLHF.

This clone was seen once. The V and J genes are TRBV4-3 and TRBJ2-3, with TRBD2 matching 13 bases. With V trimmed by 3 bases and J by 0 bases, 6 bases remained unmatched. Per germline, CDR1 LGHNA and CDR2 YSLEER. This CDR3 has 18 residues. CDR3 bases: TGCGCCAGCAGCCACAGACTAGCGGGAGGTTCTAGCACAGATACGCAGTATTTT. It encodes CASSHRLAGGSSTDTQYF.